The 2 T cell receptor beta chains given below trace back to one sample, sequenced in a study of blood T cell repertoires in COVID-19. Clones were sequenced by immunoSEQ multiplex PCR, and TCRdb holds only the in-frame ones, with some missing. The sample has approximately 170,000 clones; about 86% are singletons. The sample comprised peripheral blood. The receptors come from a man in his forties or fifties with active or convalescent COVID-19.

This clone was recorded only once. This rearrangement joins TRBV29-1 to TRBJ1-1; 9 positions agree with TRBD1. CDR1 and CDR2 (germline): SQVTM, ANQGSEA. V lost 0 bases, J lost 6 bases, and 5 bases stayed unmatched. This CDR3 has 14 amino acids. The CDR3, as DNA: TGCAGCGTTGAAGATCGGACAGGGGTTCCTGAAGCTTTCTTT. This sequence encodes CSVEDRTGVPEAFF.

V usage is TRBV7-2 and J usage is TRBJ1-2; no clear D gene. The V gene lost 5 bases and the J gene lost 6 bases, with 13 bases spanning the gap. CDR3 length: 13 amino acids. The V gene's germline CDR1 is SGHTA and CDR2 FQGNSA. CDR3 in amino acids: CASSLLSRNGYTF. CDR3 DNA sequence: TGTGCCAGCAGCCTCCTCTCTAGAAATGGCTACACCTTC.